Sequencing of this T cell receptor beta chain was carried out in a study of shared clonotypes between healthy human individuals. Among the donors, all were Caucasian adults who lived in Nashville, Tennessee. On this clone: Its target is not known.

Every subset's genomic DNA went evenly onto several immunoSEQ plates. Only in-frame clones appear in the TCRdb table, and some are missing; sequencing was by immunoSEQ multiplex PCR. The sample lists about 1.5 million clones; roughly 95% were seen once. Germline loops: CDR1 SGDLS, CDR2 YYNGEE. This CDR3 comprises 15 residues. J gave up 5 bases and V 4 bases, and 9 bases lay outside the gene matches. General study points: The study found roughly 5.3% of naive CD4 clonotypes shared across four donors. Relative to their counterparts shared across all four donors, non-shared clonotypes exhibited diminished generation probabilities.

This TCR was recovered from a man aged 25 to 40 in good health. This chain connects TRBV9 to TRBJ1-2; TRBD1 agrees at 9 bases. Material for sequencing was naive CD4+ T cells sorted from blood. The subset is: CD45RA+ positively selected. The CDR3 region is CASSLTGTGLYGYTF. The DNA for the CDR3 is TGTGCCAGCAGCCTCACCGGGACAGGGCTATATGGCTACACCTTC.